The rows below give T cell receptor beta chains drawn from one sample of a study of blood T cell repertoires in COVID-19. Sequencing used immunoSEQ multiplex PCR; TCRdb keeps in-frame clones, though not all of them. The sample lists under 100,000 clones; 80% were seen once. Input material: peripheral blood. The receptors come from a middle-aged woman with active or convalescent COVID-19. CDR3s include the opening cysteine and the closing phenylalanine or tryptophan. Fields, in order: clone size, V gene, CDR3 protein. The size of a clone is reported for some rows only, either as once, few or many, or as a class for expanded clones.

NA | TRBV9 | CASSLRTGGAETQYF
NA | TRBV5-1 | CASRWDSSYEQYF
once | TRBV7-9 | CASSAFREGRQFF
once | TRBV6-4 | CARHSLLQYSGANVLTF
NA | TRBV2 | CASSEGWRDWSTDTQYF
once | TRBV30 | CAWKTQVLNEKLFF
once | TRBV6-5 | CASSYSFLTEAFF
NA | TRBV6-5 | CASSYSKDFYNEQFF
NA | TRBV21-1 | CASNSSINTEAFF
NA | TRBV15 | CATSRAYLQETQYF
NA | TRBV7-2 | CASSLKAGGIGGYTF
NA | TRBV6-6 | CASRGQGPRHGYGYTF
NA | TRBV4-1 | CASSQAVQYGYTF
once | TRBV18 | CASSLGTSGRAMSYEQYF
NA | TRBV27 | CASTTGMALNNSPLHF
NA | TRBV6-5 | CASSTGVSGANVLTF
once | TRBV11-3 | CASSRGGIGPEAFF
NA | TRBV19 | CASRGPVGAAFF
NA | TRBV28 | CASSLLEGLMGELFF
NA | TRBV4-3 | CASSLKRGWDSTDTQYF
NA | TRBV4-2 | CASSPRERRDYTDTQYF
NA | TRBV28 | CASIFSGRAMTDTQYF
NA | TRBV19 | CASSTLEGQPQHF
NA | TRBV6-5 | CASNGQGGYTEAFF